This passage covers 9 T cell receptor beta chains from one sample sequenced in a study of T cell changes during pregnancy in multiple sclerosis. Assay: immunoSEQ multiplex PCR; the TCRdb copy retains only in-frame clones and omits some. The sample yields fewer than 55,000 clones, around 90% seen once. The specimen comprised CD8+ T cells from peripheral blood mononuclear cells, sampled after pregnancy. Receptors originate from a female donor in good health, enrolled as a control in a pregnancy study.

With regard to this clone: One end of the junction fails to match germline, which may point to a read error. The chain couples TRBV4-2 to TRBJ2-1; perhaps TRBD2 as D (5 bases). From germline, CDR1 is LGHNA and CDR2 YNFKEQ. The CDR3 spans 12 residues. CDR3 DNA sequence: TGTGCCAGCAGCCAAGATCGGCTAGCCCCGCTCTTC. It specifies CASSQDRLAPLF.

The chain joins TRBV2 to TRBJ2-3, with 7 bases that match TRBD2. The ends lost 2 bases at V and 1 base at J; junction bases unmatched: 3. The CDR3 totals 15 residues. Germline-derived CDR1 and CDR2 are SNHLY and FYNNEI. Here the CDR3 reads CASSESSGGTDTQYF. The CDR3 DNA reads TGTGCCAGCAGTGAATCCAGCGGGGGCACAGATACGCAGTATTTT.

CDR3 sequence: CASRGVEAFF. The CDR3 DNA sequence: TGTGCCAGTCGGGGGGTTGAAGCTTTCTTT. The chain couples TRBV28 to TRBJ1-1; D perhaps matches TRBD1 (5 bases). V was shortened by 9 bases and J by 7 bases, with 9 bases between the two germline ends. Germline V gene lookup returns CDR1 MDHEN and CDR2 SYDVKM. This CDR3 region has 10 residues.

The chain employs TRBV7-8 and TRBJ1-3, with TRBD1 identical over 7 bases. The V gene end was trimmed by 1 base and the J gene end by 0 bases; junction bases not matched to a gene: 9. Germline CDR1 is SGHVS and CDR2 is FQNEAQ. The CDR3 consists of 18 residues. CDR3 loop: CASSLGGRQGFSGNTIYF. CDR3 in DNA: TGTGCCAGCAGCTTAGGGGGGCGACAGGGATTCTCTGGAAACACCATATATTTT. Full variable domain (remainder filled in from reference TRBV7-8 and TRBJ1-3): GAGVSQSPRYKVAKRGQDVALRCDPISGHVSLFWYQQALGQGPEFLTYFQNEAQLDKSGLPSDRFFAERPEGSVSTLKIQRTQQEDSAVYLCASSLGGRQGFSGNTIYFGEGSWLTVV.

V usage is TRBV19 and J usage is TRBJ1-5; 7 bases map to TRBD1. V lost 3 bases, J lost 4 bases, and 6 bases stayed unmatched. The CDR3 runs to 15 residues. CDR1 LNHDA and CDR2 SQIVND come from the germline V gene (reference sequence). The CDR3 region is CASSMPQGINQPQHF. CDR3 nucleotide sequence: TGTGCCAGTAGTATGCCACAGGGGATTAATCAGCCCCAGCATTTT.

The chain has TRBV4-1 and TRBJ2-1, with TRBD1 matching 9 bases. The CDR3 spans 15 residues. CDR1 is MGHRA, CDR2 YSYEKL, per germline. Trimming removed 5 bases from V and 7 bases from J; junction bases left unmatched: 9. The CDR3 sequence: CASSAPGQGINEQFF. The CDR3 bases are TGCGCCAGCAGCGCGCCGGGACAGGGAATTAATGAGCAGTTCTTC.

V is TRBV5-6 and J is TRBJ1-1, with TRBD1 identical over 7 bases. The V gene's germline CDR1 is SGHDT and CDR2 YYEEEE. After removal of 5 bases from V and 0 bases from J, the junction contained 1 base not matched to a gene. The CDR3 length is 13 residues. The CDR3 loop is CASRGQMNTEAFF. CDR3 bases: TGTGCCAGCAGGGGACAGATGAACACTGAAGCTTTCTTT.

The rearrangement joins TRBV7-9 to TRBJ2-3, with 8 bases aligning to TRBD1. This CDR3 spans 15 amino acids. V lost 1 base to trimming and J lost 5 bases; unmatched junction nucleotides: 5. From germline, CDR1 is SEHNR and CDR2 FQNEAQ (reference sequence). For the CDR3, the DNA is TGTGCCAGCAGCTTAGAACAGGGGGGCATAGATACGCAGTATTTT. Translated, it gives CASSLEQGGIDTQYF.

The chain links TRBV7-9 to TRBJ2-4; possible D gene TRBD2, 6 bases. Germline assignment: CDR1 SEHNR and CDR2 FQNEAQ (reference sequence). Trimming cost V 4 bases and J 0 bases, with 16 bases left between them. CDR3 length: 17 residues. CDR3 nucleotides: TGTGCCAGCAGCTCCGGGGGTGGGGTCTTAGCCAAAAACATTCAGTACTTC. This encodes CASSSGGGVLAKNIQYF.